The rows below give T cell receptor beta chains drawn from one sample of a study of glioma-infiltrating T cells. TCRdb re-analysed the multiplex PCR reads in MiXCR, keeping a single row per CDR3 protein. The sample lists roughly 16,000 distinct CDR3 sequences, about 62% seen once, with 35% to 45% in the top ten. Sequences were obtained from glioma tissue, nonneoplastic brain tissue, or PBMCs (not recorded which). Every receptor here comes from a human donor with low-grade glioma or glioblastoma, undergoing nonglioma brain surgery, or in good health (not recorded which). Both conserved end residues are part of each CDR3. The order of the fields is clone size, V gene, J gene, D gene, CDR3 protein, CDR3 DNA. A D gene is named only where the DNA matches it firmly. Some rows mark clone size as missing; the rest say once, few, many or name a class of expanded clone.

>few|TRBV6-2/TRBV6-3|TRBJ1-2|.
CASSYGVHGYTF
TGTGCCAGCAGTTACGGGGTACATGGCTACACCTTC
>few|TRBV20-1|TRBJ2-1|TRBD2
CSASALAANSYNEQFF
TGCAGTGCTAGCGCACTAGCGGCCAACTCCTACAATGAGCAGTTCTTC
>many|TRBV7-3|TRBJ2-1|TRBD2
CASSPLAGASNEQFF
TGTGCCAGCAGCCCATTAGCGGGGGCGAGCAATGAGCAGTTCTTC
>.|TRBV6-6|TRBJ2-1|TRBD2
CASSYSGSGSSYNEQFF
TGTGCCAGCAGTTACTCTGGCAGCGGGAGCTCCTACAATGAGCAGTTCTTC
>.|TRBV6-2/TRBV6-3|TRBJ2-7|.
CASLKREDRYEQYF
TGTGCCAGCCTAAAGAGGGAGGACCGCTACGAGCAGTACTTC
>.|TRBV20-1|TRBJ1-1|.
CSARLPGTTEAFF
TGCAGTGCTAGGTTACCAGGGACCACTGAAGCTTTCTTT
>many|TRBV7-6|TRBJ2-7|TRBD1
CASSSWTGDEQYF
TGTGCCAGCAGCTCATGGACAGGGGACGAGCAGTACTTC
>many|TRBV6-1|TRBJ2-1|TRBD1
CASSSRGGGEQLF
TGTGCCAGCAGTTCACGAGGGGGCGGTGAGCAGCTCTTC
>.|TRBV6-9|TRBJ2-3|.
CASSYSNIPNTDTQYF
TGTGCCAGCAGTTACTCCAACATACCGAACACAGATACGCAGTATTTT
>.|TRBV7-2|TRBJ2-5|.
CASSLGSRHETQYF
TGTGCCAGCAGCTTAGGCTCTAGACACGAGACCCAGTACTTC
>many|TRBV6-2/TRBV6-3|TRBJ2-7|TRBD1
CASSSDRGRYEQYF
TGTGCCAGCAGTTCGGACAGGGGGCGCTACGAGCAGTACTTC
>.|TRBV20-1|TRBJ2-1|.
CSATLSGDEQFF
TGCAGTGCTACCCTCTCCGGCGATGAGCAGTTCTTC
>.|TRBV28|TRBJ1-3|TRBD1
CASSSGGDGNTIYF
TGTGCCAGCAGTTCAGGGGGAGATGGAAACACCATATATTTT
>many|TRBV7-2|TRBJ1-2|.
CASSLATNYGYTF
TGTGCCAGCAGCTTAGCGACGAACTATGGCTACACCTTC
>few|TRBV6-1|TRBJ2-1|TRBD1
CASSPPRDRGGNEQFF
TGTGCCAGCAGTCCCCCCCGGGACAGGGGAGGGAATGAGCAGTTCTTC
>.|TRBV25-1|TRBJ1-1|TRBD1
CASQQGGVEAFF
TGTGCCAGTCAACAGGGGGGAGTTGAAGCTTTCTTT
>medium-sized|TRBV20-1|TRBJ1-6|.
CSAPPPDRTTFSPLHF
TGCAGTGCTCCTCCCCCGGACCGAACGACCTTTTCACCCCTCCACTTT
>.|TRBV20-1|TRBJ2-7|.
CSASRGPVGSYEQYF
TGCAGTGCTAGCAGAGGACCGGTCGGCTCCTACGAGCAGTACTTC
>.|TRBV27|TRBJ2-3|TRBD1
CASSFLARGQQTDTQYF
TGTGCCAGCAGTTTTTTAGCTAGGGGACAGCAGACAGATACGCAGTATTTT
>once|TRBV4-3|TRBJ1-2|.
CASSPAWTPVVRYGYTF
TGCGCCAGCAGCCCCGCTTGGACACCAGTTGTACGGTATGGCTACACCTTC
>.|TRBV20-1|TRBJ1-2|TRBD1
CSASLGGGELSYGYTF
TGCAGTGCTAGCCTAGGAGGGGGCGAGTTGAGCTATGGCTACACCTTC
>.|TRBV7-6|TRBJ2-1|.
CASSHGLSSYNEQFF
TGTGCCAGCAGCCACGGGCTAAGCTCCTACAATGAGCAGTTCTTC
>.|TRBV6-6|TRBJ2-7|.
CASSYSDASYEQYF
TGTGCCAGCAGTTACTCGGACGCCTCCTACGAGCAGTACTTC
>many|TRBV7-7|TRBJ1-5|.
CASSPDRNQPQHF
TGTGCTAGCAGCCCCGACCGAAATCAGCCCCAGCATTTT
>.|TRBV2|TRBJ2-1|.
CASRFTSANEQFF
TGTGCCAGCAGGTTCACAAGTGCCAATGAGCAGTTCTTC
>.|TRBV6-1|TRBJ1-6|.
CASRTGFSPLHF
TGTGCCAGCAGAACGGGTTTTTCACCCCTCCACTTT
>.|TRBV14|TRBJ1-1|.
CASSQYGNTEAFF
TGTGCCAGCAGCCAATACGGGAACACTGAAGCTTTCTTT
>.|TRBV20-1|TRBJ1-2|.
CSANAGVLAGYTF
TGCAGTGCAAACGCAGGGGTTTTGGCTGGCTACACCTTC
>few|TRBV28|TRBJ1-5|.
CASSFYQNSNKPQHF
TGTGCCAGCAGTTTTTACCAAAATAGCAATAAGCCCCAGCATTTT
>few|TRBV20-1|TRBJ2-1|TRBD2
CSACPGLAAYNEQFF
TGCAGTGCGTGCCCCGGGCTAGCGGCCTACAATGAGCAGTTCTTC
>.|TRBV7-2|TRBJ1-5|TRBD1
CASSRPGTGGDQPQHF
TGTGCCAGCAGCCGCCCCGGGACAGGGGGTGACCAGCCCCAGCATTTT
>.|TRBV28|TRBJ1-1|.
CASSLGQSSTEAFF
TGTGCCAGCAGTTTGGGGCAGTCGAGCACTGAAGCTTTCTTT
>.|TRBV20-1|TRBJ2-7|.
CSASSGPGLPYEQYF
TGCAGTGCCAGCAGCGGGCCAGGGCTCCCCTACGAGCAGTACTTC
>.|TRBV6-1|TRBJ1-3|.
CASSTTGNTIYF
TGTGCCAGCAGTACCACTGGAAACACCATATATTTT
>.|TRBV28|TRBJ2-7|.
CASSSDKTRSSYEQYF
TGTGCCAGCAGTTCCGATAAGACTAGAAGCTCCTACGAGCAGTACTTC
>.|TRBV12-3/TRBV12-4|TRBJ2-1|.
CASSRTEQFF
TGTGCCAGCAGTCGGACAGAGCAGTTCTTC
>.|TRBV5-1|TRBJ2-7|TRBD2
CASRLAGGESEQYF
TGCGCCAGCAGATTGGCCGGGGGGGAGAGCGAGCAGTACTTC
>.|TRBV6-6|TRBJ1-6|.
CASSPTDSSYNSPLNF
TGTGCCAGCAGTCCCACGGACAGCTCCTATAATTCACCCCTCAACTTT
>.|TRBV6-1|TRBJ2-3|.
CASSLGLGPDTQYF
TGTGCCAGCTCATTAGGATTGGGACCAGATACGCAGTATTTT